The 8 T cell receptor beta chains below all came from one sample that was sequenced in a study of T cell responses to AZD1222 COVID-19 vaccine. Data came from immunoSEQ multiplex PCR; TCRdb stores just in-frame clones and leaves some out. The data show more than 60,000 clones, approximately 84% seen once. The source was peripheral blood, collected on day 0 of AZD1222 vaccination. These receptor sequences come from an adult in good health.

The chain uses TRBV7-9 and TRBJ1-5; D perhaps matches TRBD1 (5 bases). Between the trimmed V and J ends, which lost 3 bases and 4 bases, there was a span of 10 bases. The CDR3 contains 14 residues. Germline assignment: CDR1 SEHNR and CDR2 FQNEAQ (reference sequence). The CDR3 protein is CASSLGGPNQPQHF. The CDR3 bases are TGTGCCAGCAGCTTGGGGGGTCCGAATCAGCCCCAGCATTTT.

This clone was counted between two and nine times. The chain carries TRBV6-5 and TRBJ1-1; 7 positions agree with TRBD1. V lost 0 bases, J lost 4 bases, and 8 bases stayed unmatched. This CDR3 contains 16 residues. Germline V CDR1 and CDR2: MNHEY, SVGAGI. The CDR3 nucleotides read TGTGCCAGCAGTTACTCGAGATTAGGGGGCGGCACTGAAGCTTTCTTT. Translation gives CASSYSRLGGGTEAFF.

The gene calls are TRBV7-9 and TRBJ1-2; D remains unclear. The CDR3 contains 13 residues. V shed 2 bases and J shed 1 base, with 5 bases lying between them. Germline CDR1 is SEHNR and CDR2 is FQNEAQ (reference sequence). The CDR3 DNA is TGTGCCAGCAGCTTAAATAGTAACTATGGCTACACCTTC. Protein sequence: CASSLNSNYGYTF.

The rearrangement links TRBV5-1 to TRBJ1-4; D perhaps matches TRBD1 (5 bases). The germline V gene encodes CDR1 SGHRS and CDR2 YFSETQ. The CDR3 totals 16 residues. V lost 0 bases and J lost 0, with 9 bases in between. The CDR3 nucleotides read TGCGCCAGCAGCTTGGAAGGGGCGGCAACTAATGAAAAACTGTTTTTT. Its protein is CASSLEGAATNEKLFF.

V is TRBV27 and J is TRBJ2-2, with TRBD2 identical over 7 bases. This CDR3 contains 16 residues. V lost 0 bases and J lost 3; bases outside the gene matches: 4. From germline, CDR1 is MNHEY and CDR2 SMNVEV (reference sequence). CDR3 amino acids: CASSLSGGVDTGELFF. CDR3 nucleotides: TGTGCCAGCAGTTTATCGGGAGGGGTGGACACCGGGGAGCTGTTTTTT.

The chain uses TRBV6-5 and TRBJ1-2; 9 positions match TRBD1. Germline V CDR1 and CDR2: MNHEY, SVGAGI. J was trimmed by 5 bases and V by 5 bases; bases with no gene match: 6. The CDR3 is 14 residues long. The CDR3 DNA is TGTGCCAGCAGTCTGGCCGGGACAGGGTATGGCTACACCTTC. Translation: CASSLAGTGYGYTF.

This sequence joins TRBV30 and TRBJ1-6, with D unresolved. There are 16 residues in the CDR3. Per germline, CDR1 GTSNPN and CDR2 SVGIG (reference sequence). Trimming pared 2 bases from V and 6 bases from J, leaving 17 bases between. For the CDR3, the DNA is TGTGCCTGGAGTCCTCCGGGCCTTGGAGGTAATTCACCCCTCCACTTT. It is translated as CAWSPPGLGGNSPLHF.

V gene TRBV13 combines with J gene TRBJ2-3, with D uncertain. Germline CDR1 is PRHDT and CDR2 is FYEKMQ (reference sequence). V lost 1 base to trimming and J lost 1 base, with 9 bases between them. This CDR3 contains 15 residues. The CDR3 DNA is TGTGCCAGCAGCTTAGTAAGAAAAGGCACAGATACGCAGTATTTT. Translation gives CASSLVRKGTDTQYF.